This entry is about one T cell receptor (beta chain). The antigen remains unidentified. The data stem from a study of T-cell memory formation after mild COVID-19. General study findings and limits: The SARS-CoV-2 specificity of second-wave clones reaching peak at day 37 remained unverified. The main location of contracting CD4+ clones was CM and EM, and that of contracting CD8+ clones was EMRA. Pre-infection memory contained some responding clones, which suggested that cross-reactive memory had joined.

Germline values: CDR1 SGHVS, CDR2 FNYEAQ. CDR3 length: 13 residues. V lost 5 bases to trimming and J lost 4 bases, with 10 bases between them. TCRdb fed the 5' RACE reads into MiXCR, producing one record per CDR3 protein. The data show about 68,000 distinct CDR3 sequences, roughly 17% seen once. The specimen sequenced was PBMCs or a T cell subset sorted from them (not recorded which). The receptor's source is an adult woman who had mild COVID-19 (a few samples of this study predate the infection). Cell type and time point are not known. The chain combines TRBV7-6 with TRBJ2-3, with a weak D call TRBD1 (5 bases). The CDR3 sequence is CASSSQGPDTQYF. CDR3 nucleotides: TGTGCCAGCAGCAGTCAGGGTCCAGATACGCAGTATTTT. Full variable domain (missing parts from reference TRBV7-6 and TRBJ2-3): GAGVSQSPRYKVTKRGQDVALRCDPISGHVSLYWYRQALGQGPEFLTYFNYEAQQDKSGLPNDRFSAERPEGSISTLTIQRTEQRDSAMYRCASSSQGPDTQYFGPGTRLTVL.